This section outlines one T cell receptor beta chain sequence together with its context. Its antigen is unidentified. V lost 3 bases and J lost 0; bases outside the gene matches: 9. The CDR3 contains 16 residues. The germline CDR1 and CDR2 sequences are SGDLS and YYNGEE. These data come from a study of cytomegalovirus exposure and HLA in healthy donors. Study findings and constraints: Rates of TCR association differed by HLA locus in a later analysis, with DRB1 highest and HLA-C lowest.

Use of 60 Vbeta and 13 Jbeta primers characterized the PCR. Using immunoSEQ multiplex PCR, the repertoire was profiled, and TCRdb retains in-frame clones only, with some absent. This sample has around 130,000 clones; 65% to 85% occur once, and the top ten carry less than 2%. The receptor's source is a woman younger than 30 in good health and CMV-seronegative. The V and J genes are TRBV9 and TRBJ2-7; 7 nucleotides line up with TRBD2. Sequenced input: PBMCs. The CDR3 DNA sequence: TGTGCCAGCAGCGGCGAGGGCGGGAGACCCTCCTACGAGCAGTACTTC. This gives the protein CASSGEGGRPSYEQYF.